Only one count was recorded for the clone carrying this T cell receptor beta chain. This record belongs to a study of control samples from healthy donors and cancer patients. Some clones are missing from TCRdb's copy, which holds only in-frame ones; the method was immunoSEQ multiplex PCR. This table holds 150,000 or so clones, approximately 96% found once. The CDR3 length is 11 residues. Trimming removed 1 base at V and 9 bases at J, with 4 bases between. This clonotype was sampled from a man in his forties or fifties in good health. Sequencing was done on a sample of blood. The rearrangement uses TRBV12-3 or TRBV12-4 and TRBJ1-5; no clear D. The CDR3 reads CASSLGPPQHF. As DNA, the CDR3 is TGTGCCAGCAGTTTAGGCCCGCCCCAGCATTTT.